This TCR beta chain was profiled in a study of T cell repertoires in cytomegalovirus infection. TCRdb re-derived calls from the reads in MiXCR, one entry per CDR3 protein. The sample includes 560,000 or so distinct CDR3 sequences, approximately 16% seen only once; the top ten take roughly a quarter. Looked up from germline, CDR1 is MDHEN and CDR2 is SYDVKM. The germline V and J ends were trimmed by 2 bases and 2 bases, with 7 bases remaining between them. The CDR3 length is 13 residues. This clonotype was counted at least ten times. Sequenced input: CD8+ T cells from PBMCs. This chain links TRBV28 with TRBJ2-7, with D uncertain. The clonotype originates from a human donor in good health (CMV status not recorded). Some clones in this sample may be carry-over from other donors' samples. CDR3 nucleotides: TGTGCCAGCAGTTTACAGTCGGCCTACGAGCAGTACTTC. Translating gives CASSLQSAYEQYF.